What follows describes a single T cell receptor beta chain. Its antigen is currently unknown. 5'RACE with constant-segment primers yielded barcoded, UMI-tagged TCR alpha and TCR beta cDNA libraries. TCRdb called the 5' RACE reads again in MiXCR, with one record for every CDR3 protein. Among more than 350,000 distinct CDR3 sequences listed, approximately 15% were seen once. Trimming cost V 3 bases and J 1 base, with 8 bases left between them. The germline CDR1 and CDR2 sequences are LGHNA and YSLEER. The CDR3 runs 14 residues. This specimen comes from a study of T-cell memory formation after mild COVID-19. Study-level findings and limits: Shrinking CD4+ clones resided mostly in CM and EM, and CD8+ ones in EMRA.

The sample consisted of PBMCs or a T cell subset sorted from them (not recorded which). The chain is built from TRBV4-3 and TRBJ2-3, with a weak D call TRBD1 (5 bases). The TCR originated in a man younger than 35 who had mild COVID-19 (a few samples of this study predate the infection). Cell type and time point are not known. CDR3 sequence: CASSQQGGTDTQYF. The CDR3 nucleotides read TGCGCCAGCAGCCAGCAGGGTGGCACAGATACGCAGTATTTT.